One sample yielded the 12 T cell receptor beta chains listed below, sequenced in a study of T-cell memory formation after mild COVID-19. Each CDR3 protein gets one entry after TCRdb re-called the 5' RACE reads with MiXCR. The sample contains 450,000 to 650,000 distinct CDR3 sequences, about 20% of which appear only once. Sequencing was done on a sample of PBMCs or a T cell subset sorted from them (not recorded which). The receptor set was obtained from an adult woman who had mild COVID-19 (a few samples of this study predate the infection). Cell type and time point are not known.

The chain links TRBV15 to TRBJ2-5, with 10 nucleotides matching TRBD2. Germline V gene lookup returns CDR1 LNHNV and CDR2 YYDKDF (reference sequence). The CDR3 runs 16 residues. V lost 0 bases and J lost 5; bases outside the gene matches: 6. The CDR3 nucleotides are TGTGCCACCAGCAGAGAGGCTAGCGGGAGCGTTGAGACCCAGTACTTC. Translation gives CATSREASGSVETQYF.

This clonotype was observed once. The chain joins TRBV5-1 to TRBJ2-2; 10 bases match TRBD2. Germline lookup yields CDR1 SGHRS and CDR2 YFSETQ. With V trimmed by 1 base and J by 2 bases, 2 bases remained unmatched. The CDR3 is made up of 16 amino acids. The CDR3 protein is CASSLLLAGNTGELFF. CDR3 sequence (DNA): TGCGCCAGCAGCTTGTTACTAGCGGGAAACACCGGGGAGCTGTTTTTT.

The rearrangement uses TRBV29-1 and TRBJ2-7; 7 bases align to TRBD1. V was pared by 7 bases and J by 6 bases, with 9 bases of the junction left unmatched. This CDR3 has 12 residues. Germline assignment: CDR1 SQVTM and CDR2 ANQGSEA. Here the CDR3 reads CSANNRGSEQYF. The CDR3 DNA is TGCAGCGCAAACAACAGGGGCTCCGAGCAGTACTTC.

This chain joins TRBV6-5 and TRBJ2-1, with D maybe TRBD2 (5 bases). Germline values: CDR1 MNHEY, CDR2 SVGAGI. The CDR3 is made up of 17 amino acids. The ends were cut back, 4 bases at V and 0 bases at J, with 16 bases in the middle. The CDR3 here is CASSSTGGPSSYNEQFF. CDR3 in DNA: TGTGCCAGCAGTTCGACGGGCGGGCCAAGCTCCTACAATGAGCAGTTCTTC.

V usage is TRBV27 and J usage is TRBJ2-3; TRBD2 aligns across 7 bases. Germline V gene data show CDR1 as MNHEY and CDR2 as SMNVEV (reference sequence). Trimming cost V 5 bases and J 2 bases; bases outside gene matches: 10. This CDR3 is built from 16 residues. This CDR3 is CASSPLAGVPTDTQYF. As DNA, the CDR3 is TGTGCCAGCAGTCCCCTGGCGGGGGTCCCCACAGATACGCAGTATTTT.

V is TRBV11-3 and J is TRBJ2-7, with 7 bases aligning to TRBD1. There are 16 residues in the CDR3. J lost 0 bases, V lost 5 bases, and 10 bases had no gene match. Germline V gene lookup returns CDR1 SGHNT and CDR2 YENEEA. CDR3 sequence (DNA): TGTGCCAGCAGCGAATTGGACAGGTCCCGCTCCTACGAGCAGTACTTC. Translating it yields CASSELDRSRSYEQYF.

This clonotype was seen many times. The chain carries TRBV20-1 and TRBJ2-1; D is perhaps TRBD1 or TRBD2 (6 bases each). CDR3 size: 15 residues. Trimming took 6 bases from V and 5 from J, leaving 20 bases between them. Germline lookup yields CDR1 DFQATT and CDR2 SNEGSKA (reference sequence). The CDR3: CSAAEVGGTHNEQFF. The DNA of the CDR3 is TGCAGTGCCGCAGAGGTGGGGGGCACTCACAATGAGCAGTTCTTC.

This clonotype was detected only a few times. The V gene is TRBV25-1, the J gene TRBJ2-3; maybe TRBD2 (5 bases). Germline V gives CDR1 MGHDK, CDR2 SYGVNS. This CDR3 has 15 amino acids. With 6 bases removed from V and 0 bases from J, the gap between germline ends came to 13 bases. CDR3 amino acids: CASSPSGISTDTQYF. The CDR3 DNA reads TGTGCCAGCAGCCCCTCGGGGATCAGCACAGATACGCAGTATTTT.

This clonotype was found a few times. V gene TRBV7-3 combines with J gene TRBJ2-1; 9 bases agree with TRBD2. The CDR3 consists of 18 residues. Germline CDR1 reads SGHTA; CDR2 reads FQGTGA. V lost 1 base and J lost 1; bases outside the gene matches: 8. The CDR3 region has the DNA TGTGCCAGCAGCTTAAGTGGATCTAGCGGGGTTTCCTACAATGAGCAGTTCTTC. This codes for CASSLSGSSGVSYNEQFF.

This clonotype was detected only once. The rearrangement links TRBV24-1 to TRBJ2-1; 9 bases fit TRBD2. Trimming cost V 4 bases and J 1 base; bases outside gene matches: 4. Germline values: CDR1 KGHDR, CDR2 SFDVKD. The CDR3 extends over 16 amino acids. The CDR3 reads CATSEGREGSYNEQFF. CDR3 in DNA: TGTGCCACCAGTGAAGGGCGGGAGGGGTCCTACAATGAGCAGTTCTTC.

With respect to this clonotype: One end of the junction does not line up with germline, which may come from a read error. The rearrangement joins TRBV6-1 to TRBJ1-2; 7 nucleotides line up with TRBD1. Germline lookup yields CDR1 MNHNS and CDR2 SASEGT. CDR3 length: 12 residues. The CDR3: CASSRRLDRLHF. The DNA of the CDR3 is TGTGCCAGCAGTCGCCGATTGGACAGGCTGCACTTC.

This clonotype was detected a few times. V usage is TRBV18 and J usage is TRBJ2-7; 7 bases fit TRBD1. The length of the CDR3 is 14 residues. Per germline, CDR1 KGHSH and CDR2 LQKENI. Trimming cost V 2 bases and J 4 bases; bases outside gene matches: 5. The CDR3 is CASSPGDRLYEQYF. The CDR3 DNA is TGTGCCAGCTCACCAGGGGACAGACTATACGAGCAGTACTTC. Full variable domain (outside the CDR3, taken from reference TRBV18 and TRBJ2-7): NAGVMQNPRHLVRRRGQEARLRCSPMKGHSHVYWYRQLPEEGLKFMVYLQKENIIDESGMPKERFSAEFPKEGPSILRIQQVVRGDSAAYFCASSPGDRLYEQYFGPGTRLTVT.